This TCR beta chain was sequenced during a study of vaccination and CD4 T cells after COVID-19. As for this clonotype: Antigen specificity is unknown. Germline and junction disagree at one end, which may indicate a read error.

CDR1 and CDR2 from the germline V gene are MGHDK and SYGVNS. The CDR3 length is 14 residues. Treatment: roughly 11-day PBMC culture with coronavirus spike peptide pools or control peptides (ViraFEST assay). Once peptide pools had expanded antigen-specific T cells, ViraFEST sequenced TCRs. With roughly 10 ug/ml peptide pools and roughly 9.8 IU/ml IL-2, PBMCs were cultured at approximately 2 million per well. Sequencing of DNA taken from cultured CD4+ T cells relied on the Oncomine TCR Beta short-read assay. Researchers extracted genomic DNA from CD4+ T cells that had been cultured. TCRdb passed the PCR reads through MiXCR, listing each CDR3 protein once. Here the sample spans 15,000 to 20,000 distinct CDR3 sequences, approximately 40% being singletons.

This sample comprised CD4+ T cells from blood, cultured in vitro, obtained before SARS-CoV-2 vaccination. The J gene is TRBJ1-3, the V gene TRBV25-1; 7 bases match TRBD1. This clonotype was obtained from a human donor who received a COVID-19 vaccine. Here the CDR3 DNA reads TGTGCCAGCTGTGACAGGGAAGCAGGAAACACCATATATTTT. Translation: CASCDREAGNTIYF.